A selection of T cell receptor beta chains follows, all from one sample in a study of post-analysis software for immune sequencing data. TCRdb analysed the PCR reads with MiXCR anew, one entry per CDR3 protein. The data contain 700,000 to 900,000 distinct CDR3 sequences, 46% of them singletons. The source material was blood. The source is a girl aged 5 to 17 with multiple sclerosis. Both conserved end residues are part of each CDR3.

j_call: TRBJ2-3
v_call: TRBV5-6
cdr3_aa: CASRRGLAGSTDTQYF

j_call: TRBJ2-3
v_call: TRBV28
cdr3_aa: CASRFPSNSGTTDTQYF

j_call: TRBJ2-1
v_call: TRBV29-1
cdr3_aa: CSVGRVYNEQFF

j_call: TRBJ2-1
v_call: TRBV2
cdr3_aa: CASRDRDYNEQFF

j_call: TRBJ2-3
v_call: TRBV12-3/TRBV12-4
cdr3_aa: CASSLRTSGHTDTQYF

j_call: TRBJ2-1
v_call: TRBV10-3
cdr3_aa: CAISASTGSNEQFF

j_call: TRBJ1-2
v_call: TRBV24-1
cdr3_aa: CATSDPRGPNYGYTF

j_call: TRBJ2-1
v_call: TRBV9
cdr3_aa: CASGVRDSPYNEQFF

j_call: TRBJ1-1
v_call: TRBV6-6
cdr3_aa: CASSLLQGEAFF

j_call: TRBJ2-5
v_call: TRBV27
cdr3_aa: CASSVSAGGPQETQYF

j_call: TRBJ2-1
v_call: TRBV2
cdr3_aa: CATTTEGRFHEQFF

j_call: TRBJ2-5
v_call: TRBV4-1
cdr3_aa: CASSQEGAGALETQYF

j_call: TRBJ2-3
v_call: TRBV7-3
cdr3_aa: CASSSTSGTTDTQYF

j_call: TRBJ2-7
v_call: TRBV6-2/TRBV6-3
cdr3_aa: CASIFRRGTYEQYF

j_call: TRBJ2-1
v_call: TRBV7-9
cdr3_aa: CASSPMGNEQFF

j_call: TRBJ2-1
v_call: TRBV5-4
cdr3_aa: CASLPQGASYNEQFF

j_call: TRBJ1-2
v_call: TRBV24-1
cdr3_aa: CATSDSDRAGGYTF

j_call: TRBJ2-7
v_call: TRBV7-3
cdr3_aa: CASSLSGGESGEQYF

j_call: TRBJ2-3
v_call: TRBV14
cdr3_aa: CASSIRTSGSDTQYF

j_call: TRBJ2-1
v_call: TRBV29-1
cdr3_aa: CSVEDIERGSYNEQFF

j_call: TRBJ1-1
v_call: TRBV10-3
cdr3_aa: CAIRDLGNTEAFF

j_call: TRBJ2-3
v_call: TRBV18
cdr3_aa: CASSPSGRSLSTDTQYF

j_call: TRBJ2-3
v_call: TRBV10-3
cdr3_aa: CATHGGLSTDTQYF

j_call: TRBJ2-6
v_call: TRBV6-5
cdr3_aa: CASRKTPSSGANVLTF

j_call: TRBJ2-1
v_call: TRBV20-1
cdr3_aa: CSARSQPFAFSYNEQFF

j_call: TRBJ1-2
v_call: TRBV2
cdr3_aa: CASTKRFNYGYTF

j_call: TRBJ2-1
v_call: TRBV20-1
cdr3_aa: CSARTTLAYEQFF

j_call: TRBJ1-4
v_call: TRBV15
cdr3_aa: CATKPSTNEKLFF